This T cell receptor beta chain is drawn from a study of molecular identifiers for immune sequencing clone quantification. Study-wide context: For replicates, RNA isolated from roughly 21,000 or 96,000 naive CD8 cells was divided into five portions, of which four were sequenced.

TCR libraries were built in bulk with a published protocol and specific TCR primers. Using its own MiXCR run on the PCR reads, TCRdb lists one record per CDR3 protein. The sample contains 7,500 to 10,000 distinct CDR3 sequences, 15% to 20% of which appear only once. The CDR3 length is 13 residues. CDR1 and CDR2 from the germline V gene are MNHEY and SVGEGT. V dropped 0 bases and J dropped 6 bases, with 6 bases sitting between them. Regarding the study as a whole: Effector cells kept over 97% of their molecules in clones above 20 RNA copies, while naive cells kept under 1% there.

This clonotype came up many times. The target antigen is unknown. V gene TRBV6-2 or TRBV6-3 combines with J gene TRBJ2-1; tentative D call: TRBD1 (6 bases). The sequenced material came from naive CD8+ T cells from blood, with Jurkat cell RNA spiked in. Subset in this sample: FACS-sorted CD8+CD4-CCR7+CD45RA+ naive T cells. This TCR was recovered from a human donor in good health. Some libraries in this study had Jurkat cell RNA spiked in. The CDR3 DNA sequence: TGTGCCAGCAGTTACTCGGACAGCAATGAGCAGTTCTTC. This gives the protein CASSYSDSNEQFF.